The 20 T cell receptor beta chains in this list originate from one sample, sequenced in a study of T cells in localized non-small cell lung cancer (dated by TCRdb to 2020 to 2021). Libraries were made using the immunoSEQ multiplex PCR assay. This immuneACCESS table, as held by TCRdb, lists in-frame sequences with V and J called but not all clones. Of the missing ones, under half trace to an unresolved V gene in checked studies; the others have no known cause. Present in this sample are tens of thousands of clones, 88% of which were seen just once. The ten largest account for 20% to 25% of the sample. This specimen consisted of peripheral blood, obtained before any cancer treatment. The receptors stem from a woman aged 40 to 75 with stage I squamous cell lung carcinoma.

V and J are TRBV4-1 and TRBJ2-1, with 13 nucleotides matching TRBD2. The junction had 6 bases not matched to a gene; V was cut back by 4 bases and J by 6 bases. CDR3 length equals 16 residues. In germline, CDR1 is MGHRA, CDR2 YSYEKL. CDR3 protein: CASSRQLAGGLNEQFF. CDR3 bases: TGCGCCAGCAGCCGCCAACTAGCGGGGGGGCTCAATGAGCAGTTCTTC.

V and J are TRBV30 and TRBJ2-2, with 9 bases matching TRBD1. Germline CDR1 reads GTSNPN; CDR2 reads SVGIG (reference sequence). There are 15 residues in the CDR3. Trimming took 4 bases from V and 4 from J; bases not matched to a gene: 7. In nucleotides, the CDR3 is TGTGCCTGGATTACAGGGGGCAGCTTCACCGGGGAGCTGTTTTTT. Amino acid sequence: CAWITGGSFTGELFF.

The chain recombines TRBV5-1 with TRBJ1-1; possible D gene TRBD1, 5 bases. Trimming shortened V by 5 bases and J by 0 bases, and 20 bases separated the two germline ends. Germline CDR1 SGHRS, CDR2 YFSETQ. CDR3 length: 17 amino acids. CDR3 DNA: TGCGCCAGCAGACCGGGACCCGGGTCGGCCATGAACACTGAAGCTTTCTTT. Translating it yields CASRPGPGSAMNTEAFF.

The CDR3 region has the DNA TGTGCCAGCAGCGAGATGGGTCAGAACTATGGCTACACCTTC. It yields the protein CASSEMGQNYGYTF. The V call is TRBV7-9, the J call TRBJ1-2, with unresolved D. CDR3 size: 14 residues. V lost 5 bases and J 2 bases, leaving 12 bases between the germline ends. CDR1 is SEHNR, CDR2 FQNEAQ, per germline (reference sequence).

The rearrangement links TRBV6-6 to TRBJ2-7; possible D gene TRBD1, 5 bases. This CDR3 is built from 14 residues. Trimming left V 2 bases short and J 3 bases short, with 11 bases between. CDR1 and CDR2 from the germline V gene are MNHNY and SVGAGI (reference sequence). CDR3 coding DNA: TGTGCCAGCAGTTACCTCCAGGGTTACTACGAGCAGTACTTC. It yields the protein CASSYLQGYYEQYF.

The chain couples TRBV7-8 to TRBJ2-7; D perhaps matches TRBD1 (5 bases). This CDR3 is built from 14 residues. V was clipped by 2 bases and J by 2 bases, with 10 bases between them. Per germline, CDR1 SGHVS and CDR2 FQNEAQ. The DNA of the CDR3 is TGTGCCAGCAGCTTACAGGGTCAGGCCTACGAGCAGTACTTC. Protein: CASSLQGQAYEQYF.

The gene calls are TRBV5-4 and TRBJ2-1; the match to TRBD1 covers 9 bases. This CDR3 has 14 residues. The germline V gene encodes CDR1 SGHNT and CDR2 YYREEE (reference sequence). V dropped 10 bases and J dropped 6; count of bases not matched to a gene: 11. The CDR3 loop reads CALGGTGYLNEQFF. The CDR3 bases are TGTGCCCTGGGAGGGACAGGGTACCTCAATGAGCAGTTCTTC.

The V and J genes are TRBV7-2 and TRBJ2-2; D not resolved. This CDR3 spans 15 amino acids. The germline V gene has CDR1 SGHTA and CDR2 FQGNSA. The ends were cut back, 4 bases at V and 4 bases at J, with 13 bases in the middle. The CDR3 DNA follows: TGTGCCAGCAGCTCAAGCAGGATACCCACCGGGGAGCTGTTTTTT. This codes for CASSSSRIPTGELFF.

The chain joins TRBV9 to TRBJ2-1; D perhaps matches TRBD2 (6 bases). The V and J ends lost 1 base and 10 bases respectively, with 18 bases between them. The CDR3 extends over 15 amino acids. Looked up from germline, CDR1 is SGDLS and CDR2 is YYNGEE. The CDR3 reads CASSVREGGAWEQFF. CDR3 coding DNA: TGTGCCAGCAGCGTACGGGAAGGAGGGGCTTGGGAGCAGTTCTTC.

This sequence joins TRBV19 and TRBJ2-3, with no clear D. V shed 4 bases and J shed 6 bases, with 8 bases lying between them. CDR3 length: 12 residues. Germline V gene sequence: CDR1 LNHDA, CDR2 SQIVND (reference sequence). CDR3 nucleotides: TGTGCCAGTAGTAAGCGAGGCGATACGCAGTATTTT. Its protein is CASSKRGDTQYF.

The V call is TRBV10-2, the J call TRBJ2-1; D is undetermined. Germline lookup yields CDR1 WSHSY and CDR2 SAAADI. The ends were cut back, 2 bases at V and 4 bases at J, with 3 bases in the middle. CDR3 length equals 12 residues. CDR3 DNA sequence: TGCGCCAGCAGTGAGGGTTACAATGAGCAGTTCTTC. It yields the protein CASSEGYNEQFF.

The CDR3 reads CASSTRGTSGRETQYF. CDR3 DNA sequence: TGTGCCAGCAGCACCAGGGGGACTAGCGGTCGAGAGACCCAGTACTTC. This chain uses TRBV7-2 with TRBJ2-5; TRBD2 matches at 11 bases. The germline CDR1 and CDR2 sequences are SGHTA and FQGNSA. The CDR3 is made up of 16 amino acids. The ends lost 5 bases at V and 4 bases at J; junction bases unmatched: 9.

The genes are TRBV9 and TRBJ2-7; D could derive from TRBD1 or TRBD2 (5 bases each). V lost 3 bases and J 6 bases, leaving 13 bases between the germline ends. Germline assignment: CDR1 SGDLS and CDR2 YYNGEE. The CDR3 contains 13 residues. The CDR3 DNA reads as TGTGCCAGCAGCGCAGATCAGGGACGCGAGCAGTACTTC. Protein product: CASSADQGREQYF.

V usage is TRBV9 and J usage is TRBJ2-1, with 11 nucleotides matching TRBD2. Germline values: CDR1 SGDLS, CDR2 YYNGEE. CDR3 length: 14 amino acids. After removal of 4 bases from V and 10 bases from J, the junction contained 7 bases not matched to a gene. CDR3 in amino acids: CASSPGTSGREQFF. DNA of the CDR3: TGTGCCAGCAGCCCAGGGACTAGCGGTAGGGAGCAGTTCTTC.

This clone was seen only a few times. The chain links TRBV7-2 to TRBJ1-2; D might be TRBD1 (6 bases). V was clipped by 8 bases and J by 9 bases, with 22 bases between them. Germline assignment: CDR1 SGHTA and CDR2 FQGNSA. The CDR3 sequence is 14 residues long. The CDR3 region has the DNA TGTGCCAGCGGGGCCTCAGGGACACGCTTTCGCTACACCTTC. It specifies CASGASGTRFRYTF.

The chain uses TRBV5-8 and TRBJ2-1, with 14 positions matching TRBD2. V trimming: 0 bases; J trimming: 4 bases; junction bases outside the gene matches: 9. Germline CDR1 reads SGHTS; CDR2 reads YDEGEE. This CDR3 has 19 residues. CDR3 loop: CASSLVGLAGGLLYNEQFF. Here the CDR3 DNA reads TGTGCCAGCAGCTTGGTCGGACTAGCGGGGGGCCTGTTGTACAATGAGCAGTTCTTC. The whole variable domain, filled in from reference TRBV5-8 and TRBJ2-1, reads EAGVTQSPTHLIKTRGQQATLRCSPISGHTSVYWYQQALGLGLQFLLWYDEGEERNRGNFPPRFSGRQFPNYSSELNVNALELEDSALYLCASSLVGLAGGLLYNEQFFGPGTRLTVL.

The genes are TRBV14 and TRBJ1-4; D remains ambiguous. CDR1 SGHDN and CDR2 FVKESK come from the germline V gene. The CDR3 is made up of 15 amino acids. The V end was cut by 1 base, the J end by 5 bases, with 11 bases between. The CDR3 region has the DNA TGTGCCAGCAGCCAAGGGTGGACGGGGAATGAAAAACTGTTTTTT. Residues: CASSQGWTGNEKLFF.

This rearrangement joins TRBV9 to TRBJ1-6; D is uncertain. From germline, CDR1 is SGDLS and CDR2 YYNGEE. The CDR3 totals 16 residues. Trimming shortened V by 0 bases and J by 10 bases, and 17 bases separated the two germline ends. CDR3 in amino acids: CASSVDSSSVLSPLHF. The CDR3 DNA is TGTGCCAGCAGCGTAGACAGTTCGTCGGTTTTGTCACCCCTCCACTTT.

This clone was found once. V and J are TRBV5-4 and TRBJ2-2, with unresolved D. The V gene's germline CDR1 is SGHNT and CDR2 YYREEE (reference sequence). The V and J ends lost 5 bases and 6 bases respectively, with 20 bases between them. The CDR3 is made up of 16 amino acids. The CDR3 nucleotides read TGTGCCAGCAGATCGGACGGGTCAGAATTCGCCGGGGAGCTGTTTTTT. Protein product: CASRSDGSEFAGELFF.

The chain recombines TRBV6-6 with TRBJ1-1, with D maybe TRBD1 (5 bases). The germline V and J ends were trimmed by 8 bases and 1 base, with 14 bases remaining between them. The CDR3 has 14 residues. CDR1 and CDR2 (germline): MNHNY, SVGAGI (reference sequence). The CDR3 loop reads CASRDGWENTEAFF. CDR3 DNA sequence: TGTGCCAGCCGGGACGGATGGGAGAACACTGAAGCTTTCTTT.